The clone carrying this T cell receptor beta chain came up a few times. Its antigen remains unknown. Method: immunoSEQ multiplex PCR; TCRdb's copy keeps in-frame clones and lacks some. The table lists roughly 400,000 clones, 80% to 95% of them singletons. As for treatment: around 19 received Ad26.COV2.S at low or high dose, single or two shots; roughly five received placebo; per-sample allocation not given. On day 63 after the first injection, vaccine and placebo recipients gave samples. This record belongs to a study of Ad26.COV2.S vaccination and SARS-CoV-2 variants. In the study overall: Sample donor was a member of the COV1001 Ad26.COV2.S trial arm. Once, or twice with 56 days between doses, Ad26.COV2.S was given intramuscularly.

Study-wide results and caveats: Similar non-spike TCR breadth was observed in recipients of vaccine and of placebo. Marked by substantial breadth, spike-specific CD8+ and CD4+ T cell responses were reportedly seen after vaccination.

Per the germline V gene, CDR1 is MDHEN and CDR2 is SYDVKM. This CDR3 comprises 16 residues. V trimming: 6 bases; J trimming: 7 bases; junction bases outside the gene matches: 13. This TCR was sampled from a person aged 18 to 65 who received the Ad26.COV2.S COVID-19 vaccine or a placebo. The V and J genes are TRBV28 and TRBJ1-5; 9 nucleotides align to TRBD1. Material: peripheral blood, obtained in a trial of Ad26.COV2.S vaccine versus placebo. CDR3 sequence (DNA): TGTGCCAGCAGCTGGGGGGACAGGGTCCGTAGGCAGCCCCAGCATTTT. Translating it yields CASSWGDRVRRQPQHF.